The source of this T cell receptor (beta chain) is a study of blood T cell repertoires in COVID-19. Per germline, CDR1 MNHEY and CDR2 SMNVEV (reference sequence). This CDR3 is built from 17 residues. V shed 6 bases and J 6 bases; nucleotides not matched to a gene: 13. Only in-frame clones appear in the TCRdb table, and some are missing; sequencing was by immunoSEQ multiplex PCR. The data contain almost 95,000 clones, about 80% of them singletons. This receptor was obtained from a man in his sixties with acute or convalescent COVID-19. Sequencing was carried out using peripheral blood. The gene calls are TRBV27 and TRBJ2-2, with TRBD1 identical over 10 bases. In nucleotides, the CDR3 is TGTGCCAGCAGCCTCGCCTTGGGACAGGGGTTTCCCGGGGAGCTGTTTTTT. Translation gives CASSLALGQGFPGELFF.